Shown below are 3 T cell receptor beta chains from a single sample sequenced in a study of vaccination effects on CD4 cells after COVID-19. Antigen-specific CD4+ T cell clonotypes were called by their expansion after viral peptide-pool culture in ViraFEST. With roughly 9 days of culture completed, CD4+ T cells were isolated. Each participant was administered two doses of either the BNT162b2 or the mRNA-1273 vaccine. These receptors' targets are unknown. Profiling relied on immunoSEQ multiplex PCR, and the TCRdb table lists in-frame clones only, not all of them. In the table there are 25,000 to 35,000 clones, roughly four fifths of which are singletons. The input for sequencing was CD4+ T cells from PBMCs cultured with HCoV-NL63 spike peptides, taken after COVID-19 vaccination. The receptors originated from a human donor who received a COVID-19 vaccine. Some clones in this sample may be carry-over from other donors' samples.

CDR3 coding DNA: TGCAGTGCTAGTGGGCTAGCGGGGGGCAGGCAAGAGACCCAGTACTTC. It is translated as CSASGLAGGRQETQYF. This sequence joins TRBV20-1 and TRBJ2-5; 11 positions agree with TRBD2. CDR1 is DFQATT and CDR2 is SNEGSKA in the germline V gene (reference sequence). The CDR3 is made up of 16 amino acids. The ends lost 3 bases at V and 2 bases at J; junction bases unmatched: 8.

The rearrangement joins TRBV2 to TRBJ2-7; 7 bases match TRBD2. This CDR3 contains 16 residues. The germline V gene has CDR1 SNHLY and CDR2 FYNNEI. V was pared by 5 bases and J by 4 bases, with 14 bases of the junction left unmatched. Written as DNA, the CDR3 is TGTGCCAGCAGTCCCCCCGTGGGGGGGTTCGGATACGAGCAGTACGTC. This sequence encodes CASSPPVGGFGYEQYV.

This chain uses TRBV21-1 with TRBJ2-7; TRBD1, as called in the table, went unchecked against the DNA. TRBV21-1 is marked as a pseudogene. The CDR3 length is 13 residues. DNA of the CDR3: TGTGCCAGCAGCACAGCGGCGACAGTCGAGCAGTACGTC. Its protein product is CASSTAATVEQYV.